Following are 5 T cell receptor beta chains from one sample sequenced in a study of blood T cell repertoires in COVID-19. Measured with immunoSEQ multiplex PCR; TCRdb has only the in-frame clones, and not every one. The data show around 130,000 clones, about 74% seen once. The source material was peripheral blood. The source of these receptors is a middle-aged man with acute or convalescent COVID-19.

V is TRBV28 and J is TRBJ1-6; D gene uncertain. This CDR3 contains 13 residues. Trimming removed 8 bases from V and 10 bases from J, with 15 bases in between. Per the germline V gene, CDR1 is MDHEN and CDR2 is SYDVKM. CDR3 loop: CASGSEGKSPLHF. CDR3 sequence (DNA): TGTGCCAGCGGATCGGAGGGAAAGTCACCCCTCCACTTT.

This chain connects TRBV6-1 to TRBJ2-5; 9 bases line up with TRBD2. The CDR3 sequence is 16 residues long. Germline-derived CDR1 and CDR2 are MNHNS and SASEGT. The V gene end was trimmed by 1 base and the J gene end by 0 bases; junction bases not matched to a gene: 3. CDR3 sequence (DNA): TGTGCCAGCAGTGAAGGGCTAGCGGGGTACCAAGAGACCCAGTACTTC. Translating it yields CASSEGLAGYQETQYF.

The rearrangement joins TRBV18 to TRBJ1-1; no definite D call. The V end lost 2 bases, the J end lost 0 bases, and 22 bases lay between the germline ends. Germline CDR1 and CDR2: KGHSH and LQKENI. The CDR3 sequence is 19 residues long. The CDR3 protein is CASSPNQNIEASMNTEAFF. CDR3 DNA sequence: TGTGCCAGCTCACCAAATCAAAATATAGAGGCTTCGATGAACACTGAAGCTTTCTTT.

The V call is TRBV5-5, the J call TRBJ1-2, with D perhaps matching TRBD1 (5 bases). Germline lookup yields CDR1 SGHKS and CDR2 YYEKEE (reference sequence). The length of the CDR3 is 15 residues. V lost 5 bases, J lost 8 bases, and 22 bases lay in between. CDR3 residues: CASRTETRGESGYTF. The DNA of the CDR3 is TGTGCCAGCAGAACTGAGACCCGGGGGGAGAGCGGCTACACCTTC.

The chain is built from TRBV5-4 and TRBJ2-5, with 13 bases lining up with TRBD2. The CDR3 covers 13 residues. CDR1 SGHNT and CDR2 YYREEE come from the germline V gene (reference sequence). V trimming: 4 bases; J trimming: 12 bases; junction bases outside the gene matches: 6. This CDR3 reads CASSSTSGGGKYF. The CDR3 nucleotides are TGTGCCAGCAGCAGTACTAGCGGGGGGGGGAAGTACTTC.